This TCR beta chain was obtained from a study of shared T cell receptors in the human thymus. Here immunoSEQ multiplex PCR was the method, and the copy in TCRdb shows in-frame clones only, minus some. The sample holds about 660,000 clones, approximately 90% seen once. With 7 bases removed from V and 7 bases from J, the gap between germline ends came to 20 bases. Germline values: CDR1 SGHRS, CDR2 YFSETQ. This CDR3 contains 15 residues. The same data also contributed to another study, on human thymus T cells. That study adds: Thymic material originated from resections removed in the course of corrective heart surgery. Thymic and blood repertoires seemed to show skewed V and J gene use. Related research reported highly overlapping thymic repertoires among unrelated individuals.

This TCR derives from a boy under two years old with a congenital heart defect. V and J are TRBV5-1 and TRBJ2-2, with D possibly matching TRBD1 (6 bases). The sample comprised thymocytes. CDR3 residues: CASRAGVESHGELFF. The CDR3 DNA sequence: TGCGCCAGCCGAGCAGGGGTAGAGTCGCACGGGGAGCTGTTTTTT.